A single T cell receptor (beta chain) is shown here with its context. Its target is unknown. The data are from a study of vaccination effects on CD4 cells after COVID-19. Overall study: It was a median of 72 days after the second dose that post-vaccine samples were obtained.

Measured with immunoSEQ multiplex PCR; TCRdb has only the in-frame clones, and not every one. The table lists 13,000 or so clones, 73% of them singletons. Sequencing was preceded by expansion of antigen-specific CD4+ T cells with viral peptide pools in the ViraFEST assay. A 10-day culture period preceded the isolation of CD4+ T cells. SARS-CoV-2 infection was confirmed by PCR in the person between March and December 2020. Participants completed two doses of the BNT162b2 or mRNA-1273 vaccine. Wells each received around 2.2 million PBMC, cultured with around 9.6 IU/ml IL-2 and about 10 ug/ml peptides. Overall study results and limits: After vaccination, spike-reactive clones in convalescents were mostly new vaccine-induced clones. Late after vaccination, infection- and vaccine-induced clones showed marked clonal contraction.

Material: CD4+ T cells from PBMCs cultured with HCoV-NL63 spike peptides, obtained after COVID-19 vaccination. This clonotype was sampled from a human donor who had a prior SARS-CoV-2 infection.

The CDR3 reads CASSLPGTHEAGELFF. The CDR3 nucleotides read TGTGCCAGCAGCCTCCCCGGGACTCACGAGGCCGGGGAGCTGTTTTTT. The V call is TRBV7-9, the J call TRBJ2-2; D might be TRBD2 (6 bases). CDR3 length: 16 residues. Germline V gene lookup returns CDR1 SEHNR and CDR2 FQNEAQ (reference sequence). Trimming pared 5 bases from V and 6 bases from J, leaving 19 bases between.